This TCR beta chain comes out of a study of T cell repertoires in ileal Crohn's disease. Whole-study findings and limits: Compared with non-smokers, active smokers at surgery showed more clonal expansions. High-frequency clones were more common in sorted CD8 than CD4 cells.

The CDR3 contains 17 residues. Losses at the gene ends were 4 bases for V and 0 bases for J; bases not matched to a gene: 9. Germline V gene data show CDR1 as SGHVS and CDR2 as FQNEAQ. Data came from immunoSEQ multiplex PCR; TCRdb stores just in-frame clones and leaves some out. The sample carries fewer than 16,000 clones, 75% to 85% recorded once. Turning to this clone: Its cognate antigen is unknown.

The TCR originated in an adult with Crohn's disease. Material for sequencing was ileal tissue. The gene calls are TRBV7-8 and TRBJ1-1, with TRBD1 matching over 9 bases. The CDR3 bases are TGTGCCAGCAGCTCCCGACAGGGGGTCGGGGTGAACACTGAAGCTTTCTTT. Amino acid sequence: CASSSRQGVGVNTEAFF.